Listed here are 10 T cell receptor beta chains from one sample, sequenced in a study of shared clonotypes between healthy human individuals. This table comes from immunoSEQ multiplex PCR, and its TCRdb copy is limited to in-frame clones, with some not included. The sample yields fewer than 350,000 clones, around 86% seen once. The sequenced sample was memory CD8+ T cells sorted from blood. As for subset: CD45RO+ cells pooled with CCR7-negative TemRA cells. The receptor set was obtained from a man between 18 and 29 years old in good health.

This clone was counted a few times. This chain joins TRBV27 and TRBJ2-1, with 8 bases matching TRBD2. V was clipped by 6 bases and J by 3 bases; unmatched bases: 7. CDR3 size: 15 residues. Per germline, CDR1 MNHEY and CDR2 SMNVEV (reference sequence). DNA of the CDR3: TGTGCCAGCAGAGAGGCGGGAGGAATCTACAATGAGCAGTTCTTC. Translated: CASREAGGIYNEQFF.

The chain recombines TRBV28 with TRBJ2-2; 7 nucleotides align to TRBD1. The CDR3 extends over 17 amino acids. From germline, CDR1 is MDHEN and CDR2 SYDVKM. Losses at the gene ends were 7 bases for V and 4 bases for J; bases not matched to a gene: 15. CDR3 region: CASISFPATGSTGELFF. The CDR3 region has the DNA TGTGCCAGCATCTCGTTCCCCGCGACAGGGAGCACCGGGGAGCTGTTTTTT.

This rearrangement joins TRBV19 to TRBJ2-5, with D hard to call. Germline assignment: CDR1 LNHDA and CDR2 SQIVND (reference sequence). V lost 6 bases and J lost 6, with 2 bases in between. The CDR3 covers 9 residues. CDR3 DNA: TGTGCCAGTAGGAAGACCCAGTACTTC. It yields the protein CASRKTQYF.

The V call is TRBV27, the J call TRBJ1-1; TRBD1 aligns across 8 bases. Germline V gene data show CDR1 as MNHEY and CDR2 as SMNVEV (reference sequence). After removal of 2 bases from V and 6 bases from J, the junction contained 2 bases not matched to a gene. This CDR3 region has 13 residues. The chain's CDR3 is CASSLIQGAEAFF. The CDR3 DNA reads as TGTGCCAGCAGTTTAATACAGGGGGCTGAAGCTTTCTTT.

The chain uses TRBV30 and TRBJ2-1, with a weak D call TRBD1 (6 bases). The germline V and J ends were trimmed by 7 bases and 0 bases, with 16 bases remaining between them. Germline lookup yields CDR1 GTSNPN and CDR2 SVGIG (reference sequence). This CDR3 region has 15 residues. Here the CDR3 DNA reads TGTGCCTTCCTAGGGGGACCCAGCTCCTACAATGAGCAGTTCTTC. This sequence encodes CAFLGGPSSYNEQFF.

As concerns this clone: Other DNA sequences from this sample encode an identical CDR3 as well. Here the CDR3 DNA reads TGTGCCAGCAGCTTCGGAAATCAGCCCCAGCATTTT. The encoded protein is CASSFGNQPQHF. The V and J genes are TRBV5-6 and TRBJ1-5, with D unclear. Deletions cut 2 bases from V and 4 bases from J, with 4 bases between. Germline CDR1 SGHDT, CDR2 YYEEEE. The CDR3 has 12 residues.

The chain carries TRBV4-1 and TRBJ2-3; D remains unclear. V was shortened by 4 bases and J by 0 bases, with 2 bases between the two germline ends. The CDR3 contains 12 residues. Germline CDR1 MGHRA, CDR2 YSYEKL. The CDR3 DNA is TGCGCCAGCAGCCTCAGCACAGATACGCAGTATTTT. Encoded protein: CASSLSTDTQYF.

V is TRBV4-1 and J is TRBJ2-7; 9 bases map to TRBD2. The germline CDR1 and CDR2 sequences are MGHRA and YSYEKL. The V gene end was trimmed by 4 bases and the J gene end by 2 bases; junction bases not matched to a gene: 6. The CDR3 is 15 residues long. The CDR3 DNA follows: TGCGCCAGCAGCCGGGTAGCGGGGGCGACCTACGAGCAGTACTTC. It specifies CASSRVAGATYEQYF.

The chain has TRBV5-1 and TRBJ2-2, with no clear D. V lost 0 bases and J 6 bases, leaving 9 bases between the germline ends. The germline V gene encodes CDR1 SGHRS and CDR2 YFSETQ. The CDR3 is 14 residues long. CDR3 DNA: TGCGCCAGCAGCTTGGACCCCCCGCCCGGGGAGCTGTTTTTT. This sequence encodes CASSLDPPPGELFF.

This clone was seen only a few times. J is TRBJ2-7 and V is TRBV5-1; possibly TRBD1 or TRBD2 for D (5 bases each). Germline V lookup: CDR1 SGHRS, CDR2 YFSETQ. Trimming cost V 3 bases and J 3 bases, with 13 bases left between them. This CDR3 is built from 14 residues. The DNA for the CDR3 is TGCGCCAGCAGCTGGGACGGTAATGACTACGAGCAGTACTTC. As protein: CASSWDGNDYEQYF.